This T cell receptor (beta chain) was observed in a study of shared clonotypes between healthy human individuals. Study-wide context: The cohort comprised a couple of women and a few men. Their ages spanned 18 to 49 years.

The study's findings and limits: Even with large depth, rarefaction showed that sorted-subset sequencing was incomplete.

This CDR3 has 17 amino acids. From germline, CDR1 is MDHEN and CDR2 SYDVKM. Trimming at V came to 6 bases and at J to 2 bases, leaving 10 bases not matched to a gene. Comment on this clone: Its specificity is unknown.

The table came from immunoSEQ multiplex PCR; TCRdb's copy has only in-frame clones and leaves some out. Here the sample spans 1.5 million to 1.9 million clones, approximately 98% being singletons. The gene calls are TRBV28 and TRBJ1-2; 12 bases align to TRBD1. The TCR comes from a man younger than 45 in good health. Sequenced input: naive CD4+ T cells sorted from blood. Subset given: CD45RA+ positively selected. The CDR3 sequence: CASSPAGTGGRNYGYTF. The CDR3 DNA is TGTGCCAGCAGCCCGGCCGGGACAGGGGGCCGGAACTATGGCTACACCTTC.